The T cell receptor (beta chain) under discussion was sequenced for a study of a mutant IDH1 vaccine in newly diagnosed glioma. Profiling relied on immunoSEQ multiplex PCR, and the TCRdb table lists in-frame clones only, not all of them. The repertoire includes 20,000 to 25,000 clones, 80% to 95% of them detected once, and over 9% sits in the top ten. Looked up from germline, CDR1 is MNHEY and CDR2 is SMNVEV (reference sequence). CDR3 length: 14 amino acids. The J segment lost 8 bases and the V segment lost 3 bases, leaving 7 bases of the junction unmatched. Noted time point: baseline, week 1 (first vaccination visit). The treatment is: pre-vaccination baseline after standard-of-care therapy. Each of the donors came in with new WHO grade 3 or 4 astrocytomas that were IDH1-mutant and ATRX-lost.

The genes are TRBV27 and TRBJ1-2; 9 bases are a match to TRBD1. This clonotype originated in a man younger than 40 with glioma. Sequences were derived from PBMCs, sampled from a glioma patient treated with radiotherapy, temozolomide or both. CDR3 DNA sequence: TGTGCCAGCAGTTTTCGGGACAGGGTGCAAGGCTACACCTTC. Protein product: CASSFRDRVQGYTF.